Below, one TCR beta chain is given with its context. The antigen is undetermined. Clones were read by immunoSEQ multiplex PCR, and TCRdb kept only the in-frame ones, dropping some. The table has 25,000 to 35,000 clones, 90% seen once. The sample comes from a study of a mutant IDH1 vaccine in newly diagnosed glioma. About the research overall: Vaccination followed radiotherapy alone by 4-6 weeks, or accompanied temozolomide cycles. Treated patients, roughly 62% male and approximately 40% female, averaged about 42 years of age. Patients' prior therapy spanned radiotherapy, temozolomide, or both; most underwent both.

Germline CDR1 and CDR2: SGHDT and YYEEEE. This CDR3 contains 16 residues. With 0 bases removed from V and 4 bases from J, the gap between germline ends came to 16 bases. Documented time point: week 11, during vaccination. Each dose of the vaccine consisted of 300 ug of mutant IDH1 20-mer peptide, with topical imiquimod. There were new WHO grade 3 or 4 astrocytomas in the donors, and these were IDH1-mutant and ATRX-lost. V is TRBV5-6 and J is TRBJ1-1, with a tentative D call TRBD1 (5 bases). The receptor comes from a man between 18 and 35 years old with glioma. The source material was PBMCs, sampled from a glioma patient whose treatment included an IDH1 peptide vaccine. In DNA form, the CDR3 reads TGTGCCAGCAGCTTGGAAGTCGGCAGGGTGAGCACTGAAGCTTTCTTT. It translates to CASSLEVGRVSTEAFF.